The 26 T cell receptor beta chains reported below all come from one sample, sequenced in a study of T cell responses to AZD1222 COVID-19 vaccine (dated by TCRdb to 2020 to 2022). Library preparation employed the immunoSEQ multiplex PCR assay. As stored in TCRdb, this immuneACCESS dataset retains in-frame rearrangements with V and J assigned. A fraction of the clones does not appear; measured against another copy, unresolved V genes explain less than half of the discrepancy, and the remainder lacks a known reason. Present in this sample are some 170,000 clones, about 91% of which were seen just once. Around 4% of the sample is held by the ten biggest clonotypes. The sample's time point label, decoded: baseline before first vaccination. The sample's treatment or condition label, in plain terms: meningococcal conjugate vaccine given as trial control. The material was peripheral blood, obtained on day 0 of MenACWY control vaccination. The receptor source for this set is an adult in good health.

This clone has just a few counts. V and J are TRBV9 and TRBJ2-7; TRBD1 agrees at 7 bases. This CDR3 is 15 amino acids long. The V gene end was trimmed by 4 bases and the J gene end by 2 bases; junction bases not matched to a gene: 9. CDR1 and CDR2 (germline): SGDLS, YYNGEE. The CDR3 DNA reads TGTGCCAGCAGCCCCCGGGACAGAGCCACCTACGAGCAGTACTTC. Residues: CASSPRDRATYEQYF.

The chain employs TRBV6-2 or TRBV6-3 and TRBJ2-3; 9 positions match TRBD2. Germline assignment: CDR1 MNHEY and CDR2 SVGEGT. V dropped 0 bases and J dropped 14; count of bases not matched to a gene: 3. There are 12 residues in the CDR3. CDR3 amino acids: CASSYSREGLYF. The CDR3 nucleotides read TGTGCCAGCAGTTACTCGCGGGAGGGCTTGTATTTT.

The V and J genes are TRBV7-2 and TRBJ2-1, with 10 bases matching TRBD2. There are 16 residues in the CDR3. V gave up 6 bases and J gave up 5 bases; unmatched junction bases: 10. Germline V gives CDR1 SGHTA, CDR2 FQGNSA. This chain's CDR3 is CASSPQAGGPNNEQFF. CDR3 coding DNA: TGTGCCAGCAGTCCTCAAGCGGGAGGGCCAAACAATGAGCAGTTCTTC.

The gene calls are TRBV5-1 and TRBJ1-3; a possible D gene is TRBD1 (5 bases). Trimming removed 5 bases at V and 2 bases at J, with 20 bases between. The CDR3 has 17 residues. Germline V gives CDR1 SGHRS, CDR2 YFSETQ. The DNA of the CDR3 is TGCGCCAGCAGAGTCTGGCCGGGGGATATTGCTGGAAACACCATATATTTT. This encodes CASRVWPGDIAGNTIYF. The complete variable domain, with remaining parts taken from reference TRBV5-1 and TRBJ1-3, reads KAGVTQTPRYLIKTRGQQVTLSCSPISGHRSVSWYQQTPGQGLQFLFEYFSETQRNKGNFPGRFSGRQFSNSRSEMNVSTLELGDSALYLCASRVWPGDIAGNTIYFGEGSWLTVV.

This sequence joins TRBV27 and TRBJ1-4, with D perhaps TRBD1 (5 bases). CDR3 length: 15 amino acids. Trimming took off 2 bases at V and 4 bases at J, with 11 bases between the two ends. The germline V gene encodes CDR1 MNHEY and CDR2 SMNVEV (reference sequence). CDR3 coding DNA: TGTGCCAGCAGTTTAAGGGCGGGGCTTAATGAAAAACTGTTTTTT. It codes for CASSLRAGLNEKLFF.

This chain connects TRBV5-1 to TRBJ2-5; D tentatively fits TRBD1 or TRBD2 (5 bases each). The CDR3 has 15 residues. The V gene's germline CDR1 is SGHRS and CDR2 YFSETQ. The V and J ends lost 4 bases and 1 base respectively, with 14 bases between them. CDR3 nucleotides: TGCGCCAGCAGCGAACGGGACGGCGCCCAAGAGACCCAGTACTTC. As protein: CASSERDGAQETQYF.

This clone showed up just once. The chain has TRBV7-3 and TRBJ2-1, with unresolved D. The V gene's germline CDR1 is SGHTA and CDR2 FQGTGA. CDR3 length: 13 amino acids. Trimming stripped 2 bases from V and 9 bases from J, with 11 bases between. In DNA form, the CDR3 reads TGTGCCAGCAGCTTATCCGCGGTCGGTGAGCAGTTCTTC. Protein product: CASSLSAVGEQFF. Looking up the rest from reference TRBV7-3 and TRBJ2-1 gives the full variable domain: GAGVSQTPSNKVTEKGKYVELRCDPISGHTALYWYRQSLGQGPEFLIYFQGTGAADDSGLPNDRFFAVRPEGSVSTLKIQRTERGDSAVYLCASSLSAVGEQFFGPGTRLTVL.

The CDR3 region has the DNA TGTGCCAGCTCAAGAGGGTTTTCCATGAACACTGAAGCTTTCTTT. Amino acids: CASSRGFSMNTEAFF. The rearrangement links TRBV18 to TRBJ1-1; the D is unclear. CDR3 size: 15 residues. Trimming stripped 5 bases from V and 0 bases from J, with 13 bases between. The germline V gene encodes CDR1 KGHSH and CDR2 LQKENI.

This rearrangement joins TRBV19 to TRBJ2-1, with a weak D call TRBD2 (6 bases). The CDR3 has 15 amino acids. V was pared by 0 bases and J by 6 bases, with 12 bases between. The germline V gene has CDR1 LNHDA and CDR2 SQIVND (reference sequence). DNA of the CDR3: TGTGCCAGTAGTATAGAACTGACTAGACGCAATGAGCAGTTCTTC. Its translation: CASSIELTRRNEQFF.

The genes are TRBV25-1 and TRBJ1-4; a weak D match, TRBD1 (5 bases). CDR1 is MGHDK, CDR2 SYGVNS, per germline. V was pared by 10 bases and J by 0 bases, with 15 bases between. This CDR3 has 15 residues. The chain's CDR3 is CATSNMGATNEKLFF. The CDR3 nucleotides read TGTGCCACCTCGAATATGGGGGCAACTAATGAAAAACTGTTTTTT.

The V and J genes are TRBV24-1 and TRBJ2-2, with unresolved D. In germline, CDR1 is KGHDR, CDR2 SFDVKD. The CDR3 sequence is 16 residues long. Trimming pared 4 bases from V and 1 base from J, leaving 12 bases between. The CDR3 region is CATSDPEHQNTGELFF. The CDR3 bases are TGTGCCACCAGTGACCCTGAACATCAGAACACCGGGGAGCTGTTTTTT.

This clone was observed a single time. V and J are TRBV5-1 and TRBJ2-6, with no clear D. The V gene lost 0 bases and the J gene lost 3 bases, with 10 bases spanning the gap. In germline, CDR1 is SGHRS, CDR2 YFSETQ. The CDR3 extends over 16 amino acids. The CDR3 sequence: CASSLGSGGGANVLTF. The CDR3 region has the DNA TGCGCCAGCAGCTTGGGCTCGGGCGGTGGGGCCAACGTCCTGACTTTC.

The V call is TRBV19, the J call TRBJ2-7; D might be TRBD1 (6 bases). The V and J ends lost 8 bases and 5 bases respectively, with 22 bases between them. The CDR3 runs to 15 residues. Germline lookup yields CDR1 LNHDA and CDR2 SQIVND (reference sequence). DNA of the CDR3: TGTGCCAGTGGAAAAACAGGGCACGCCGTCCACGAGCAGTACTTC. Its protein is CASGKTGHAVHEQYF.

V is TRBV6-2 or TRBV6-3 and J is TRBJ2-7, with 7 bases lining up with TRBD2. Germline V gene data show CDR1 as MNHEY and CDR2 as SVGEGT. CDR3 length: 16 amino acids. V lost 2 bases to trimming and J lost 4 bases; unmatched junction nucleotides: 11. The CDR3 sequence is CASSYVVGEGLYEQYF. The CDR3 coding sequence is TGTGCCAGCAGTTACGTCGTCGGGGAGGGCCTATACGAGCAGTACTTC.

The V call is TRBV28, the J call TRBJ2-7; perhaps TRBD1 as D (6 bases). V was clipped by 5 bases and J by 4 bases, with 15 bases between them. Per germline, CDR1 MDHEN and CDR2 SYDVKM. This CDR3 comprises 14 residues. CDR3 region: CASSPQGGGYEQYF. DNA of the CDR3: TGTGCCAGCAGTCCACAGGGTGGGGGATACGAGCAGTACTTC.

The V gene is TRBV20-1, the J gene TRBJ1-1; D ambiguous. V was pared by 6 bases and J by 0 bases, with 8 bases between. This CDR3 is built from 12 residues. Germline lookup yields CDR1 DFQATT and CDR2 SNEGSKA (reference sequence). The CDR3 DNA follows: TGCAGTGCGAGTTACATGAACACTGAAGCTTTCTTT. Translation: CSASYMNTEAFF.

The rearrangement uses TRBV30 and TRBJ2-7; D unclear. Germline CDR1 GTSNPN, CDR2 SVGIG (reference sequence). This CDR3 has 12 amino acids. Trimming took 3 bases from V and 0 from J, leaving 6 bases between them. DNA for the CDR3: TGTGCCTGGAGACTTAGCTCCTACGAGCAGTACTTC. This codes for CAWRLSSYEQYF.

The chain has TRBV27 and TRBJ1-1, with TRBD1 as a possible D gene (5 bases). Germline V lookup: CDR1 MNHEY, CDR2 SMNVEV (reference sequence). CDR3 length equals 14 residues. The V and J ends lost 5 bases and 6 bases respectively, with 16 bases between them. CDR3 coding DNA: TGTGCCAGCAGTAACTTCTTGGGGGTTTCTGAAGCTTTCTTT. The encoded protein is CASSNFLGVSEAFF.

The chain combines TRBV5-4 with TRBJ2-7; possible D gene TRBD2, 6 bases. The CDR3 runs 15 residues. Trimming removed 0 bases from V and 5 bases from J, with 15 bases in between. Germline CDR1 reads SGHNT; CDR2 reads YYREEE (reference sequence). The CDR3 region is CASSLGGLRRDEQYF. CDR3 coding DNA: TGTGCCAGCAGCTTGGGGGGACTCCGTAGAGACGAGCAGTACTTC.

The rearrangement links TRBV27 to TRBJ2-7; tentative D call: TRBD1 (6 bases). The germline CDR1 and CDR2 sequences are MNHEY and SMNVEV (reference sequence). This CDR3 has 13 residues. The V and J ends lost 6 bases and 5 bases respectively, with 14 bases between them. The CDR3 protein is CASRGRGRDEQYF. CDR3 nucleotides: TGTGCCAGCAGGGGCAGGGGTCGCGACGAGCAGTACTTC.

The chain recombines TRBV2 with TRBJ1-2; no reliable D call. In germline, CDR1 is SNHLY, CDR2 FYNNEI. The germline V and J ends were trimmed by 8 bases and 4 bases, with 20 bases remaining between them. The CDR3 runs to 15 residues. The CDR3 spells CASSPQTPNVYGYTF. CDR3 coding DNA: TGTGCCAGCTCTCCCCAAACTCCTAACGTCTATGGCTACACCTTC. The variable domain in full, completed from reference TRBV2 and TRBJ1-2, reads EPEVTQTPSHQVTQMGQEVILRCVPISNHLYFYWYRQILGQKVEFLVSFYNNEISEKSEIFDDQFSVERPDGSNFTLKIRSTKLEDSAMYFCASSPQTPNVYGYTFGSGTRLTVV.

The CDR3 DNA follows: TGTGCCAACGCCCCCGGTTGGGCCAATGAGCAGTTCTTC. It encodes CANAPGWANEQFF. The chain couples TRBV21-1 to TRBJ2-1; the table names TRBD1, a call not compared with the DNA. TRBV21-1 is a documented pseudogene. The CDR3 contains 13 residues.

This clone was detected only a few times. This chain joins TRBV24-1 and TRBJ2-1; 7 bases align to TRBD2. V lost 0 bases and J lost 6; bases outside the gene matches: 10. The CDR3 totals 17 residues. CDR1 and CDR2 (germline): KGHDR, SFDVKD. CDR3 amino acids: CATSDLVLTGGPNEQFF. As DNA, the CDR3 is TGTGCCACCAGTGATTTGGTACTGACGGGAGGCCCCAATGAGCAGTTCTTC.

The CDR3 spells CASSPTTGTLNEKLFF. CDR3 DNA: TGTGCCAGCTCACCAACGACAGGGACTCTAAATGAAAAACTGTTTTTT. This chain links TRBV18 with TRBJ1-4, with TRBD1 identical over 7 bases. The germline V gene has CDR1 KGHSH and CDR2 LQKENI. This CDR3 has 16 amino acids. With 2 bases clipped from V and 5 bases from J, the junction kept 8 bases outside the gene matches.

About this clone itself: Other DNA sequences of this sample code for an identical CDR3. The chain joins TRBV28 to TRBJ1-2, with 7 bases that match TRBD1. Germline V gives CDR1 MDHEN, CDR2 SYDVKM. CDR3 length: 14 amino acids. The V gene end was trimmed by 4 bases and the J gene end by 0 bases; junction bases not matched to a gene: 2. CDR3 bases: TGTGCCAGCAGTTCAGGGACAGCTAACTATGGCTACACCTTC. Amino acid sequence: CASSSGTANYGYTF.

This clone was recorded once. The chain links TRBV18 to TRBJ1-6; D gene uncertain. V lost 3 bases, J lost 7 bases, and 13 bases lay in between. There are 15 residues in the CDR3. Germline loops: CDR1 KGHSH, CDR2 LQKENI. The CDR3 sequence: CASSPRRAQNSPLHF. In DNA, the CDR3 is TGTGCCAGCTCACCCCGGAGGGCGCAAAATTCACCCCTCCACTTT.